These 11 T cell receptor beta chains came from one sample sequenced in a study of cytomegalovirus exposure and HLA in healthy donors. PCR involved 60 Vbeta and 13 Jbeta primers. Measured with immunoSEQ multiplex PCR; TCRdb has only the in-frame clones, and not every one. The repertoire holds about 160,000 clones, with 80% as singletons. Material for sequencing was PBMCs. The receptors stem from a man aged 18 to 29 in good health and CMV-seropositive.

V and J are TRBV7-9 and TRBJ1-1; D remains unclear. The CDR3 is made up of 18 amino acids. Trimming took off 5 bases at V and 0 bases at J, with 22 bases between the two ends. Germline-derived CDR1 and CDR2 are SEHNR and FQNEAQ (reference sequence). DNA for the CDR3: TGTGCCAGCAGCACTGACCTAGAGAATTATGTGATGAACACTGAAGCTTTCTTT. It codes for CASSTDLENYVMNTEAFF. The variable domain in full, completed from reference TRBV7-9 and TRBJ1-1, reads DTGVSQNPRHKITKRGQNVTFRCDPISEHNRLYWYRQTLGQGPEFLTYFQNEAQLEKSRLLSDRFSAERPKGSFSTLEIQRTEQGDSAMYLCASSTDLENYVMNTEAFFGQGTRLTVV.

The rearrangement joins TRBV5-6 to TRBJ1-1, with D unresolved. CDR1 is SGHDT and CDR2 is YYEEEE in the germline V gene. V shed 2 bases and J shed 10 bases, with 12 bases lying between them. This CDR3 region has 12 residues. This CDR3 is CASSFGRSGAFF. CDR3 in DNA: TGTGCCAGCAGCTTTGGCAGGAGCGGAGCTTTCTTT. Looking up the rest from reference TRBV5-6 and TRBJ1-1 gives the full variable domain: DAGVTQSPTHLIKTRGQQVTLRCSPKSGHDTVSWYQQALGQGPQFIFQYYEEEERQRGNFPDRFSGHQFPNYSSELNVNALLLGDSALYLCASSFGRSGAFFGQGTRLTVV.

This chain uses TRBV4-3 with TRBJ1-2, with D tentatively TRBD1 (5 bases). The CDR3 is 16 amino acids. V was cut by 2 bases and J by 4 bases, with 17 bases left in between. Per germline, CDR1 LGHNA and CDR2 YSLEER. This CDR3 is CASSQLGVGGSYGYTF. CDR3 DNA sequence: TGCGCCAGCAGCCAACTCGGGGTGGGGGGAAGCTATGGCTACACCTTC.

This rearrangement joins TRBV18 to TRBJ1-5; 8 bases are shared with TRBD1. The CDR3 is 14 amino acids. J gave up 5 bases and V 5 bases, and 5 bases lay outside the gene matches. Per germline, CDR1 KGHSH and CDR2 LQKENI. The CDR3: CASSATGAHQPQHF. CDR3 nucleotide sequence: TGTGCCAGCTCAGCGACAGGGGCCCATCAGCCCCAGCATTTT.

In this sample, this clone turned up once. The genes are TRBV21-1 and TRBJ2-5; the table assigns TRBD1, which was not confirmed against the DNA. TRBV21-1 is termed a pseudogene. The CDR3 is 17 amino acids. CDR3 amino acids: CASSTWTGCGEIETQYF. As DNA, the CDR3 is TGTGCCAGCAGCACTTGGACAGGCTGTGGGGAGATCGAGACCCAGTACTTC.

The CDR3 protein is CASSLYPGGVSYNEQFF. As DNA, the CDR3 is TGTGCCAGCAGCTTGTACCCGGGCGGGGTCTCCTACAATGAGCAGTTCTTC. The chain has TRBV5-6 and TRBJ2-1; D possibly corresponds to TRBD2 (6 bases). This CDR3 is 17 amino acids long. Trimming took 1 base from V and 0 from J, leaving 14 bases between them. The germline V gene has CDR1 SGHDT and CDR2 YYEEEE.

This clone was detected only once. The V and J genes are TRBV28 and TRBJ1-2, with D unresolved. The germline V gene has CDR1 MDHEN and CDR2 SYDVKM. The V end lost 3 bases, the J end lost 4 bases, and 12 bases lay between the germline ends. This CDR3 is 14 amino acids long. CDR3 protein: CASSLGLETYGYTF. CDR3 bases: TGTGCCAGCAGTTTGGGCCTGGAAACCTATGGCTACACCTTC.

The CDR3 nucleotides read TGTGCCAGCAAAGAGGAAGGACTAGCGGACAATGAGCAGTTCTTC. Translation: CASKEEGLADNEQFF. This chain links TRBV19 with TRBJ2-1; 10 bases line up with TRBD2. From germline, CDR1 is LNHDA and CDR2 SQIVND (reference sequence). This CDR3 spans 15 amino acids. V was clipped by 9 bases and J by 5 bases; unmatched bases: 10.

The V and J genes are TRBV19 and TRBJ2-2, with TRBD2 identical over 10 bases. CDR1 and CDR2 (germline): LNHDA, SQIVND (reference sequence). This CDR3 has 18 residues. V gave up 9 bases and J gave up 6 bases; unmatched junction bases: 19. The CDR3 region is CARATCEPGLAIPGELFF. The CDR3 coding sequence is TGTGCCAGGGCAACTTGTGAACCGGGACTAGCGATTCCCGGGGAGCTGTTTTTT.

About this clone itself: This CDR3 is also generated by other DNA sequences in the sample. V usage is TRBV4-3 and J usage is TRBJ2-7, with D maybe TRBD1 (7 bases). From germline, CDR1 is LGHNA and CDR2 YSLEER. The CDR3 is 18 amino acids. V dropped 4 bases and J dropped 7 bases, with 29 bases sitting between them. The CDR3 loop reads CASSPTLELAGGEGEQYF. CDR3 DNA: TGCGCCAGCAGCCCCACGCTAGAACTAGCAGGGGGAGAGGGGGAGCAGTACTTC.

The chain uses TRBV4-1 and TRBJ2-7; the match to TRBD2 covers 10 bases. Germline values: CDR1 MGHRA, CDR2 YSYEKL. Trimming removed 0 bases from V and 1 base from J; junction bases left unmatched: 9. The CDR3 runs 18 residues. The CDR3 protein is CASSQEASGRSFSYEQYF. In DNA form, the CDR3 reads TGCGCCAGCAGCCAAGAAGCTAGCGGGAGATCCTTTTCCTACGAGCAGTACTTC.